This is a list of T cell receptor beta chains from one sample in a study of blood T cell repertoires in COVID-19. Here immunoSEQ multiplex PCR was the method, and the copy in TCRdb shows in-frame clones only, minus some. The repertoire holds about 190,000 clones, with 80% to 90% as singletons. Sequencing input: peripheral blood. The receptor source for this set is a human donor in a cohort sampled during active COVID-19. The CDR3 runs from the conserved cysteine through the conserved F or W. D genes are given only for firm matches. For some rows the clone size is stated as once, few or many, or as a class when expanded; others skip it.

TRBJ1-2,TRBD1,few,TRBV19,CASSRDSVNYGYTF,TGTGCCAGTAGCCGGGACAGCGTAAACTATGGCTACACCTTC
TRBJ2-3,TRBD2,NA,TRBV5-1,CASSPLLANTDTQYF,TGCGCCAGCAGCCCGTTACTAGCGAACACAGATACGCAGTATTTT
TRBJ2-7,NA,few,TRBV19,CASKVQGHGSYEQYF,TGTGCCAGTAAGGTCCAGGGGCATGGTTCCTACGAGCAGTACTTC
TRBJ2-6,NA,few,TRBV7-8,CASSLEHRNSGANVLTF,TGTGCCAGCAGCTTAGAACACAGGAACTCTGGGGCCAACGTCCTGACTTTC
TRBJ2-5,TRBD2,NA,TRBV3-1/TRBV3-2,CASKPAPGLAGEETQYF,TGTGCCAGCAAACCAGCTCCAGGACTAGCGGGGGAAGAGACCCAGTACTTC
TRBJ1-6,NA,NA,TRBV19,CASSIQTPGDNSPLHF,TGTGCCAGTAGCATCCAAACTCCGGGAGATAATTCACCCCTCCACTTT
TRBJ1-5,TRBD1,NA,TRBV30,CAWSRDRGNQPQHF,TGTGCCTGGAGCCGGGACAGGGGTAATCAGCCCCAGCATTTT
TRBJ1-4,TRBD1,NA,TRBV5-4,CASSSTGAPTEKLFF,TGTGCCAGCAGCTCTACAGGGGCACCGACCGAAAAACTGTTTTTT
TRBJ1-1,NA,NA,TRBV7-9,CASSLQGGTEAFF,TGTGCCAGCAGCTTACAAGGGGGCACTGAAGCTTTCTTT
TRBJ2-1,NA,NA,TRBV12-3/TRBV12-4,CATSGGYEQFF,TGTGCCACCTCAGGGGGGTATGAGCAGTTCTTC
TRBJ1-2,NA,NA,TRBV7-2,CASSRGGAQANYGYTF,TGTGCCAGCAGCCGGGGGGGAGCCCAAGCTAACTATGGCTACACCTTC
TRBJ2-2,NA,NA,TRBV9,CASSVKNRVNTGELFF,TGTGCCAGCAGCGTAAAAAACAGGGTGAACACCGGGGAGCTGTTTTTT
TRBJ2-3,NA,NA,TRBV5-5,CASSLERTDTQYF,TGTGCCAGCAGCTTGGAGCGCACAGATACGCAGTATTTT
TRBJ2-7,NA,once,TRBV19,CASSISVAAYEQYF,TGTGCCAGTAGTATTTCTGTAGCGGCCTACGAGCAGTACTTC
TRBJ1-2,NA,NA,TRBV25-1,CASSEAGVRYTF,TGTGCCAGCAGTGAAGCAGGGGTCCGATACACCTTC
TRBJ1-1,NA,NA,TRBV18,CASSQYRDDTEAFF,TGTGCCAGCTCACAGTACAGGGATGACACTGAAGCTTTCTTT
TRBJ2-3,TRBD2,NA,TRBV7-9,CASSFPGPSGLSTDTQYF,TGTGCCAGCAGCTTTCCGGGTCCTAGCGGCTTAAGCACAGATACGCAGTATTTT
TRBJ2-4,TRBD1,few,TRBV28,CASSPLGQGRPNIQYF,TGTGCCAGCAGTCCACTAGGACAGGGCCGACCAAACATTCAGTACTTC
TRBJ1-3,NA,NA,TRBV28,CASSSGGSGNTIYF,TGTGCCAGCAGTTCGGGGGGATCTGGAAACACCATATATTTT
TRBJ2-7,NA,NA,TRBV28,CASRKHENSYEQYF,TGTGCCAGCAGGAAACACGAAAACTCCTACGAGCAGTACTTC
TRBJ2-3,TRBD2,NA,TRBV24-1,CATSDPTSGGITQYF,TGTGCCACCAGTGACCCAACTAGCGGGGGGATCACGCAGTATTTT
TRBJ1-1,NA,NA,TRBV23-1,CASRPGATLNNTEAFF,TGCGCCAGCAGGCCTGGGGCCACTCTCAACAACACTGAAGCTTTCTTT
TRBJ1-2,NA,NA,TRBV24-1,CATSDSAGTNYGYTF,TGTGCCACCAGTGATTCGGCAGGGACTAACTATGGCTACACCTTC
TRBJ2-2,TRBD1,NA,TRBV5-1,CASSRTGGGNGELFF,TGCGCCAGCAGCCGTACAGGGGGAGGAAACGGGGAGCTGTTTTTT
TRBJ1-2,TRBD1,NA,TRBV19,CASSIDIWDRGPENYGYTF,TGTGCCAGTAGTATAGACATATGGGACAGGGGCCCCGAAAACTATGGCTACACCTTC